This is a list of T cell receptor beta chains from one sample in a study of identical twins. Each CDR3 protein gets one entry after TCRdb re-called the 5' RACE reads with MiXCR. This sample has 1.5 million to 2 million distinct CDR3 sequences, with more than 30% found just once. Material: cord blood. These receptors originate from a newborn girl in good health. Both conserved end residues are part of each CDR3. A D gene is named only where the DNA matches it firmly. The size entry is marked missing in some rows and otherwise reads once, few, many or a size class.

abundance	j_gene	d_gene	v_gene	CDR3aa	CDR3nt
few	TRBJ2-7	NA	TRBV10-3	CAISQPQGYEQYF	TGTGCCATCAGTCAACCCCAGGGGTACGAGCAGTACTTC
few	TRBJ2-7	TRBD2	TRBV28	CASSLWGLALSSYEQYF	TGTGCCAGCAGTTTATGGGGACTAGCCCTTAGCTCCTACGAGCAGTACTTC
few	TRBJ2-7	NA	TRBV12-3/TRBV12-4	CASSLGWHEQYF	TGTGCCAGCAGTTTGGGGTGGCACGAGCAGTACTTC
NA	TRBJ1-2	NA	TRBV9	CASSGSRLGYTF	TGTGCCAGCAGCGGAAGTCGGCTTGGCTACACCTTC
NA	TRBJ1-5	TRBD1	TRBV2	CASSVLGTGPNQPQHF	TGTGCCAGCAGTGTATTAGGGACAGGGCCCAATCAGCCCCAGCATTTT
many	TRBJ1-1	TRBD1	TRBV7-9	CASSNRGTEAFF	TGTGCCAGCAGCAACAGGGGCACTGAAGCTTTCTTT
NA	TRBJ2-7	TRBD2	TRBV27	CASSPEGLAGAYEQYF	TGTGCCAGCAGTCCCGAGGGACTAGCGGGGGCCTACGAGCAGTACTTC
NA	TRBJ2-1	NA	TRBV5-1	CASSKAAWNEQFF	TGCGCCAGCAGCAAAGCGGCTTGGAATGAGCAGTTCTTC
NA	TRBJ2-1	NA	TRBV15	CATSRDMARRGLNNVQFF	TGTGCCACCAGCAGAGATATGGCCCGGCGGGGTTTAAACAATGTGCAGTTCTTC
few	TRBJ2-1	NA	TRBV29-1	CSVEDLLGNEQFF	TGCAGCGTTGAAGATTTATTAGGGAATGAGCAGTTCTTC
NA	TRBJ1-2	NA	TRBV2	CASSGWYGYTF	TGTGCCAGCAGTGGATGGTATGGCTACACCTTC
NA	TRBJ1-1	TRBD1	TRBV12-3/TRBV12-4	CASSYTGAEAFF	TGTGCCAGCAGTTACACAGGGGCTGAAGCTTTCTTT
NA	TRBJ2-2	TRBD1	TRBV20-1	CSATTGSETGELFF	TGCAGTGCTACGACAGGGTCCGAAACCGGGGAGCTGTTTTTT
many	TRBJ2-7	NA	TRBV2	CASSPRAESYEQYF	TGTGCCAGCAGTCCCAGGGCAGAGTCCTACGAGCAGTACTTC
NA	TRBJ2-7	TRBD2	TRBV20-1	CSTGTSGRAGNEQYF	TGCAGTACCGGGACTAGCGGGAGGGCCGGCAATGAGCAGTACTTC
few	TRBJ2-2	NA	TRBV20-1	CSARDTGELFF	TGCAGTGCTAGGGACACCGGGGAGCTGTTTTTT
few	TRBJ2-5	TRBD1	TRBV6-2/TRBV6-3	CASSNDRVRTQYF	TGTGCCAGCAGCAATGACAGGGTACGGACCCAGTACTTC
NA	TRBJ2-7	NA	TRBV20-1	CSARVDVSAVSYNEQYF	TGCAGTGCCAGAGTTGATGTTTCGGCGGTCTCCTACAATGAGCAGTACTTC
NA	TRBJ1-2	NA	TRBV7-9	CASSSHNGYTF	TGTGCCAGCAGCTCGCACAATGGCTACACCTTC
NA	TRBJ2-7	NA	TRBV20-1	CSASVELPYEQYF	TGCAGTGCTAGTGTAGAACTACCCTACGAGCAGTACTTC
few	TRBJ2-1	NA	TRBV14	CASHPSATYNEQFF	TGTGCCAGCCATCCGAGCGCTACCTACAATGAGCAGTTCTTC
NA	TRBJ2-3	TRBD2	TRBV6-6	CASGYSPLAGGADTQYF	TGTGCCAGCGGTTACTCCCCACTAGCGGGAGGGGCAGATACGCAGTATTTT
NA	TRBJ1-4	NA	TRBV7-2	CASSSNPWGRPNEKLFF	TGTGCCAGCAGCTCTAATCCCTGGGGCAGGCCTAATGAAAAACTGTTTTTT
NA	TRBJ1-2	NA	TRBV29-1	CSVARDLNDGYTF	TGCAGCGTGGCCAGGGACCTCAACGATGGCTACACCTTC
few	TRBJ2-5	TRBD2	TRBV5-1	CASSLGASGSQETQYF	TGCGCCAGCAGCTTGGGTGCTAGCGGGTCACAAGAGACCCAGTACTTC
NA	TRBJ2-7	NA	TRBV12-3/TRBV12-4	CASSFMGGPYEQYF	TGTGCCAGCAGTTTTATGGGGGGCCCCTACGAGCAGTACTTC
NA	TRBJ1-6	TRBD1	TRBV4-2	CASSTTGVYNSPLHF	TGTGCCAGCAGTACTACAGGGGTCTATAATTCACCCCTCCACTTT
NA	TRBJ1-1	NA	TRBV4-2	CASSQDRARGNTEAFF	TGTGCCAGCAGCCAAGATAGGGCCAGGGGGAACACTGAAGCTTTCTTT
many	TRBJ1-2	NA	TRBV10-3	CAISRYGDVGYGYTF	TGTGCCATCAGCCGATACGGGGATGTGGGCTATGGCTACACCTTC
few	TRBJ2-3	TRBD2	TRBV12-3/TRBV12-4	CASSLMGLAGGDTQYF	TGTGCCAGCAGTTTAATGGGACTAGCGGGAGGAGATACGCAGTATTTT
NA	TRBJ2-7	TRBD2	TRBV27	CASSVRPPSGRPHYEQYF	TGTGCCAGCAGTGTACGCCCCCCGAGCGGGAGGCCCCACTACGAGCAGTACTTC
NA	TRBJ2-1	TRBD2	TRBV6-5	CASRPGTSGHNEQFF	TGTGCCAGCAGGCCCGGGACTAGCGGCCACAATGAGCAGTTCTTC
few	TRBJ1-2	NA	TRBV6-5	CASSYSGGSGYTF	TGTGCCAGCAGTTACTCGGGAGGGAGTGGCTACACCTTC
NA	TRBJ2-3	TRBD2	TRBV11-2	CASSLSPGTSGTDTQYF	TGTGCCAGCAGCTTATCCCCCGGGACTAGTGGTACAGATACGCAGTATTTT
few	TRBJ1-1	NA	TRBV21-1	CASSKRRQGENTEAFF	TGTGCCAGCAGCAAAAGGCGACAGGGCGAGAACACTGAAGCTTTCTTT
NA	TRBJ2-7	NA	TRBV28	CASSFQYRAIYEQYF	TGTGCCAGCAGTTTTCAGTACAGGGCCATCTACGAGCAGTACTTC
NA	TRBJ2-1	TRBD2	TRBV20-1	CSAPTQGARTSGPNEQFF	TGCAGTGCTCCCACACAGGGGGCAAGGACTAGCGGGCCCAATGAGCAGTTCTTC
NA	TRBJ1-5	NA	TRBV5-1	CASSPSPETNQPQHF	TGCGCCAGCAGCCCCTCTCCGGAGACTAATCAGCCCCAGCATTTT
NA	TRBJ2-5	NA	TRBV7-9	CASSLARDVETQYF	TGTGCCAGCAGCTTAGCGAGGGATGTAGAGACCCAGTACTTC
few	TRBJ2-2	NA	TRBV4-1	CASSARLSGSWDTGELFF	TGCGCCAGCAGCGCTAGACTCTCCGGCTCTTGGGACACCGGGGAGCTGTTTTTT
NA	TRBJ2-7	NA	TRBV14	CASSPGTARMYEQYF	TGTGCCAGCAGCCCCGGGACTGCTCGCATGTACGAGCAGTACTTC
NA	TRBJ1-5	NA	TRBV20-1	CSVTRASNQPQHF	TGCAGTGTGACCCGGGCTAGCAATCAGCCCCAGCATTTT
NA	TRBJ2-7	TRBD2	TRBV13	CASSYRTSRVNEQYF	TGTGCCAGCAGCTATCGGACTAGCCGGGTGAATGAGCAGTACTTC
NA	TRBJ2-1	TRBD2	TRBV20-1	CSAPTPRGTSGISSYNEQFF	TGCAGTGCTCCCACTCCCAGGGGAACTAGCGGAATAAGCTCCTACAATGAGCAGTTCTTC
NA	TRBJ2-7	NA	TRBV5-6	CASSLGGYRRSYEQYF	TGTGCTAGCAGCTTGGGTGGCTACCGCCGCTCCTACGAGCAGTACTTC
NA	TRBJ2-1	TRBD2	TRBV27	CASSSLLLAGGRYNEQFF	TGTGCCAGCAGTTCCCTCTTGCTAGCGGGAGGTCGTTACAATGAGCAGTTCTTC
NA	TRBJ2-3	NA	TRBV7-9	CASSPGDRVMADTQYF	TGTGCCAGCAGCCCCGGGGATCGGGTAATGGCAGATACGCAGTATTTT
NA	TRBJ2-1	NA	TRBV6-2/TRBV6-3	CASSYRDGKIRGAYNEQFF	TGTGCCAGCAGTTACCGGGACGGCAAGATCCGAGGCGCCTACAATGAGCAGTTCTTC
NA	TRBJ2-3	TRBD1	TRBV10-1	CASSMTGTGTDTQYF	TGCGCCAGCAGTATGACCGGGACAGGGACAGATACGCAGTATTTT
few	TRBJ2-5	TRBD2	TRBV12-5	CASGLGLAAYQETQYF	TGTGCTAGTGGTTTAGGTCTAGCGGCGTACCAAGAGACCCAGTACTTC
NA	TRBJ2-7	NA	TRBV11-3	CASSWGTTSSYNEQYF	TGTGCCAGCAGCTGGGGGACAACGAGCTCCTACAATGAGCAGTACTTC
NA	TRBJ2-5	NA	TRBV5-5	CASRPMGGETQYF	TGTGCCAGCAGACCAATGGGCGGTGAGACCCAGTACTTC
NA	TRBJ2-1	NA	TRBV11-2	CASSKTTWLDEQFF	TGTGCCAGCAGCAAGACGACCTGGTTAGATGAGCAGTTCTTC
once	TRBJ2-2	NA	TRBV7-2	CASSFRPTNTGELFF	TGTGCCAGCAGCTTTCGACCGACGAACACCGGGGAGCTGTTTTTT